A selection of T cell receptor beta chains follows, all from one sample in a study of cytomegalovirus exposure and HLA in healthy donors. Only in-frame clones appear in the TCRdb table, and some are missing; sequencing was by immunoSEQ multiplex PCR. The sample gives 150,000 to 200,000 clones, roughly 80% of which show up once; approximately 11% is in the top ten. Material for sequencing was PBMCs. All receptors derive from a man between 18 and 35 years old in good health and CMV-seropositive. Each CDR3 is given with its conserved first and last residue. A D gene is named only where the DNA matches it firmly. Size tells how often a clone was seen (once, few, many) or the class of an expanded clone, and some rows leave it out.

j_call clone_size cdr3_length d_call v_call cdr3_aa cdr3_nt
TRBJ2-5 - 13 - TRBV7-3 CASSLRAKETQYF TGTGCCAGCAGCTTGCGGGCCAAAGAGACCCAGTACTTC
TRBJ2-3 - 17 TRBD2 TRBV15 CATSRLGLAGISDTQYF TGTGCCACCAGCAGATTGGGACTAGCGGGAATCTCAGATACGCAGTATTTT
TRBJ2-3 - 19 TRBD2 TRBV10-3 CAIRRTSVVGADGTDTQYF TGTGCCATCAGAAGGACTAGCGTAGTAGGGGCAGATGGCACAGATACGCAGTATTTT
TRBJ2-3 - 14 - TRBV27 CASSFGAVGDTQYF TGTGCCAGCAGTTTTGGGGCAGTGGGAGATACGCAGTATTTT
TRBJ1-1 few 15 - TRBV9 CASSPQSRRDTEAFF TGTGCCAGCAGCCCACAGAGCCGGCGAGACACTGAAGCTTTCTTT
TRBJ1-1 - 14 - TRBV28 CASSLGSVNTEAFF TGTGCCAGCAGTTTAGGTTCAGTGAACACTGAAGCTTTCTTT
TRBJ1-5 - 15 TRBD1 TRBV27 CASSLRGQATRPQHF TGTGCCAGCAGTTTAAGGGGACAGGCAACTAGGCCCCAGCATTTT
TRBJ2-1 - 15 TRBD2 TRBV28 CASRRYSGRYNEQFF TGTGCCAGCAGACGCTATAGCGGGAGATACAATGAGCAGTTCTTC
TRBJ2-1 - 15 TRBD1 TRBV6-5 CASSYSGQGLNEQFF TGTGCCAGCAGTTACTCGGGACAGGGCCTCAATGAGCAGTTCTTC
TRBJ2-7 - 13 TRBD1 TRBV19 CASSNWDSYEQYF TGTGCCAGTAGTAATTGGGACAGCTACGAGCAGTACTTC
TRBJ2-7 - 13 - TRBV4-1 CASSQPTGDEQYF TGCGCCAGCAGCCAACCTACAGGAGACGAGCAGTACTTC
TRBJ2-7 - 12 - TRBV27 CASKRSAEEQYF TGTGCCAGCAAAAGGAGCGCCGAGGAGCAGTACTTC
TRBJ1-5 - 13 - TRBV29-1 CSVEGVKGQPQHF TGCAGCGTTGAAGGGGTGAAGGGGCAGCCCCAGCATTTT
TRBJ1-1 - 13 TRBD1 TRBV6-5 CASKGQGNTEAFF TGTGCCAGCAAGGGACAGGGGAACACTGAAGCTTTCTTT
TRBJ2-7 - 14 - TRBV29-1 CSVGRDTNPYEQYF TGCAGCGTGGGCCGGGACACCAATCCCTACGAGCAGTACTTC
TRBJ2-7 - 13 - TRBV6-6 CASSYVGGYEQYF TGTGCCAGCAGTTACGTCGGGGGCTACGAGCAGTACTTC
TRBJ1-4 few 15 - TRBV28 CASSLPGLESEKLFF TGTGCCAGCAGTTTACCAGGGCTCGAAAGTGAAAAACTGTTTTTT
TRBJ2-5 - 14 - TRBV5-1 CASSLSQSQETQYF TGCGCCAGCAGCTTGTCTCAGTCCCAAGAGACCCAGTACTTC
TRBJ1-1 - 16 - TRBV7-8 CASSLEEGVVNTEAFF TGTGCCAGCAGCCTAGAAGAAGGGGTCGTGAACACTGAAGCTTTCTTT
TRBJ1-5 - 15 - TRBV28 CASSLFRSRGQPQHF TGTGCCAGCAGTTTATTCAGGTCTAGGGGTCAGCCCCAGCATTTT
TRBJ1-5 few 15 - TRBV6-1 CASSEYGGSGQPQHF TGTGCCAGCAGTGAGTATGGGGGGTCCGGTCAGCCCCAGCATTTT
TRBJ2-7 - 13 - TRBV19 CASSTTRSGGQYF TGTGCCAGTAGTACGACTAGAAGTGGTGGGCAGTACTTC